This TCR beta chain was identified during a study of identifying expanded T cells in peripheral blood. V shed 4 bases, J shed 3 bases, and the junction held 4 bases outside the gene matches. The CDR3 contains 15 residues. The germline CDR1 and CDR2 sequences are MNHEY and SMNVEV (reference sequence). Sequenced by immunoSEQ multiplex PCR; TCRdb stores in-frame clones only, minus some. The profile covers tens of thousands of clones, with roughly 81% appearing a single time and around 19% taken by the ten largest. During the collection period, no donor immune events like infections were recorded. The chain couples TRBV27 to TRBJ2-7; 12 bases agree with TRBD1. The sequenced sample was blood. The receptor was isolated from a person aged 18 to 75 in good health. CDR3 coding DNA: TGTGCCAGCAGTTCCGGGACAGGGGGCTTCTACGAGCAGTACTTC. Encoded protein: CASSSGTGGFYEQYF.